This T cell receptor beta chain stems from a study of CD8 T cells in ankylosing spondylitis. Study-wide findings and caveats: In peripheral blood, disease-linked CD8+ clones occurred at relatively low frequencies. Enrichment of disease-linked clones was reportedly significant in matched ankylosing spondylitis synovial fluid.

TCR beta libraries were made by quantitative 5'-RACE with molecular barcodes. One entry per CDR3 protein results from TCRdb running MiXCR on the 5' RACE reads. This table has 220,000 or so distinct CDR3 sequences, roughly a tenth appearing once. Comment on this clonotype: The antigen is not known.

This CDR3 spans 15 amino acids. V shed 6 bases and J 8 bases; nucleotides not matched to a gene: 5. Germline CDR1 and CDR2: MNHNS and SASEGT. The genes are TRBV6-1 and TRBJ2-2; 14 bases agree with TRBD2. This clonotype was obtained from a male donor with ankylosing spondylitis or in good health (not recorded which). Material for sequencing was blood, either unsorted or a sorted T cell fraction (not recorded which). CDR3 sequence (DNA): TGTGCCAGCAGGGCGGGACTAGCGGGGGAAGGGGAGCTGTTTTTT. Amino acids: CASRAGLAGEGELFF.